The clone carrying this T cell receptor (beta chain) was recorded a few times. Its antigen is still unknown. A read error may produce the germline difference seen at one junction end. TCRdb re-analysed the 5' RACE reads in MiXCR, keeping a single row per CDR3 protein. This repertoire shows approximately 8,900 distinct CDR3 sequences, 27% found once; its top ten account for 4% to 5.5%. CD25-based Treg depletion was applied to purified naive CD4+ T cells. Germline CDR1 reads MDHEN; CDR2 reads SYDVKM. CDR3 length equals 12 residues. Findings and caveats of the study: Whole repertoires were not studied in the larger cohort, only one V-J beta rearrangement. Tumor memory CD4+ T cell TCR gene usage was found to cluster with blood and lymph node memory CD4+ cells and with lymph node naive CD4+ cells. Tumor Tregs overlapped most with tumor, then blood, naive CD4+ cells.

V usage is TRBV28 and J usage is TRBJ2-3; weak D call: TRBD1 (5 bases). The sequencing sample was made of naive CD4+ T cells sorted from a lymph node. Stated subset: naive CD4+ T cells, CD4+CD45RA+CD25-. This clonotype originated in a female donor with breast cancer. The CDR3 DNA reads TGTGCCAGCAGTTCGGACATTGGCCGGGTGGATTTT. It is translated as CASSSDIGRVDF. Combining the CDR3 with reference TRBV28 and TRBJ2-3 gives the whole variable domain DVKVTQSSRYLVKRTGEKVFLECVQDMDHENMFWYRQDPGLGLRLIYFSYDVKMKEKGDIPEGYSVSREKKERFSLILESASTNQTSMYLCASSSDIGRVDFGPGTRLTVL.